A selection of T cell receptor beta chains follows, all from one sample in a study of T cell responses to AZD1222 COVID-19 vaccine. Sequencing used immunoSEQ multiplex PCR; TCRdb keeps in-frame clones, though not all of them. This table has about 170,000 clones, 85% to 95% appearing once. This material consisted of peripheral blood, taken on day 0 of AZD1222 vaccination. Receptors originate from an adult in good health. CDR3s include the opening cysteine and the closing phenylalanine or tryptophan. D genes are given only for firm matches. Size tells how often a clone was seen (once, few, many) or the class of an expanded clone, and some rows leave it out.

CASSVAPGQSYNSPLHF,TGTGCCAGCAGCGTGGCACCGGGACAAAGTTATAATTCACCCCTCCACTTT,TRBV5-4,17,TRBJ1-6,-,-
CASSFNAGGVLHF,TGTGCCAGCAGTTTTAATGCGGGAGGAGTCCTCCACTTT,TRBV12-3/TRBV12-4,13,TRBJ1-6,-,-
CASRDGLENIQYF,TGTGCCAGCAGGGACGGACTAGAAAACATTCAGTACTTC,TRBV2,13,TRBJ2-4,TRBD2,many
CASSPENTGELFF,TGCGCCAGCAGCCCAGAGAACACCGGGGAGCTGTTTTTT,TRBV5-1,13,TRBJ2-2,-,-
CASTPRTGSNQPQHF,TGTGCCAGTACACCACGGACAGGTAGTAATCAGCCCCAGCATTTT,TRBV19,15,TRBJ1-5,TRBD1,-
CASSLVAVTEAFF,TGTGCCAGCAGCTTAGTAGCCGTTACTGAAGCTTTCTTT,TRBV11-2,13,TRBJ1-1,-,-
CAWSVQPNQPQHF,TGTGCCTGGAGTGTCCAACCCAATCAGCCCCAGCATTTT,TRBV30,13,TRBJ1-5,-,few
CASTKTRLSGANVLTF,TGTGCCAGCACGAAGACTAGACTCTCTGGGGCCAACGTCCTGACTTTC,TRBV2,16,TRBJ2-6,-,-
CASSQLTTTGNNQPQHF,TGCGCCAGCAGCCAGTTGACCACGACAGGTAACAATCAGCCCCAGCATTTT,TRBV4-1,17,TRBJ1-5,-,-
CASSSSWGTSGGEQFF,TGTGCCAGCAGCTCCTCATGGGGGACTAGCGGGGGTGAGCAGTTCTTC,TRBV11-3,16,TRBJ2-1,TRBD2,-
CASSYGTEYYGYTF,TGTGCCTCATCCTACGGAACAGAGTACTATGGCTACACCTTC,TRBV6-5,14,TRBJ1-2,-,-
CASRDSPNQPQHF,TGTGCCAGTAGGGACAGCCCTAATCAGCCCCAGCATTTT,TRBV7-9,13,TRBJ1-5,TRBD1,-
CASSISNRPRGELFF,TGTGCCAGCAGCATAAGTAACAGGCCGCGGGGGGAGCTGTTTTTT,TRBV9,15,TRBJ2-2,-,-
CASSQAEHDSNQPQHF,TGTGCCAGCAGCCAAGCCGAACATGATAGCAATCAGCCCCAGCATTTT,TRBV4-2,16,TRBJ1-5,-,-
CASSYSRGGVQPQHF,TGTGCCAGCAGTTACTCGAGAGGGGGGGTTCAGCCCCAGCATTTT,TRBV6-5,15,TRBJ1-5,-,-
CAIRDTWNHNEKLFF,TGTGCCATCCGGGACACATGGAATCATAATGAAAAACTGTTTTTT,TRBV10-3,15,TRBJ1-4,-,-
CASTPREGWSPLHF,TGTGCCAGTACCCCCAGGGAGGGTTGGTCACCCCTCCACTTT,TRBV19,14,TRBJ1-6,-,-
CASKRTESTDTQYF,TGTGCCAGTAAGAGGACAGAAAGCACAGATACGCAGTATTTT,TRBV19,14,TRBJ2-3,-,-
CASSPNTKLSGYTF,TGTGCCAGCTCCCCGAATACAAAGCTTAGTGGCTACACCTTC,TRBV2,14,TRBJ1-2,-,-
CASSYVSTANYGYTF,TGTGCCAGCAGTTACGTTAGTACAGCTAACTATGGCTACACCTTC,TRBV6-5,15,TRBJ1-2,-,-
CASTTFGNQLSPQYF,TGTGCCAGCACGACATTTGGGAACCAACTCTCCCCGCAGTACTTC,TRBV11-2,15,TRBJ2-7,-,once
CASSQGPSYEQYF,TGTGCCAGCAGCCAGGGACCTTCCTACGAGCAGTACTTC,TRBV11-2,13,TRBJ2-7,-,-
CSASQTGQGAGYTF,TGCAGTGCTAGTCAAACCGGACAGGGTGCCGGCTACACCTTC,TRBV20-1,14,TRBJ1-2,TRBD1,-
CASSPNNNYGYTF,TGTGCCAGCTCACCCAACAATAACTATGGCTACACCTTC,TRBV18,13,TRBJ1-2,-,-
CSVLGPPDYGYTF,TGCAGCGTTCTGGGACCTCCAGACTATGGCTACACCTTC,TRBV29-1,13,TRBJ1-2,-,-
CASSLSRTTTDTQYF,TGCGCCAGCAGCTTGAGTCGAACCACCACAGATACGCAGTATTTT,TRBV5-1,15,TRBJ2-3,-,-
CASSSTLPRWIGYTF,TGTGCCAGCAGTTCTACCCTGCCCCGGTGGATCGGCTACACCTTC,TRBV6-5,15,TRBJ1-2,-,-
CASSYGSGGADTQYF,TGTGCCAGCAGTTACGGTAGCGGGGGGGCAGATACGCAGTATTTT,TRBV6-5,15,TRBJ2-3,TRBD2,-
CASSPDSLGSYEQYF,TGCGCCAGCAGCCCGGACTCTTTGGGCTCCTACGAGCAGTACTTC,TRBV4-1,15,TRBJ2-7,-,-
CASSLSSSQPQHF,TGTGCCAGCAGTTTATCTTCGTCTCAGCCCCAGCATTTT,TRBV27,13,TRBJ1-5,-,-
CASSLGSSGANVLTF,TGTGCCAGCAGCTTAGGGAGCTCTGGGGCCAACGTCCTGACTTTC,TRBV11-1,15,TRBJ2-6,-,-
CASSESGGTALEKLFF,TGCGCCAGCAGTGAGTCGGGGGGTACAGCACTTGAAAAACTGTTTTTT,TRBV10-2,16,TRBJ1-4,-,-
CSPWDRGLNEQFF,TGCAGCCCTTGGGACAGGGGTTTAAATGAGCAGTTCTTC,TRBV29-1,13,TRBJ2-1,TRBD1,-
CASSPLFSGSGPYNEQFF,TGTGCCAGCTCACCTCTCTTTAGCGGTTCCGGGCCCTACAATGAGCAGTTCTTC,TRBV18,18,TRBJ2-1,-,-
CASSGTASGTEAFF,TGTGCCAGCAGTGGGACGGCAAGCGGCACTGAAGCTTTCTTT,TRBV2,14,TRBJ1-1,-,-
CASRTGRDYGYTF,TGTGCCAGCCGGACAGGAAGAGACTATGGCTACACCTTC,TRBV27,13,TRBJ1-2,TRBD1,-
CAWSVQNGYTF,TGTGCCTGGAGTGTTCAAAATGGCTACACCTTC,TRBV30,11,TRBJ1-2,-,once
CASMGRGKYEQYF,TGTGCCAGCATGGGGAGGGGGAAGTACGAGCAGTACTTC,TRBV7-2,13,TRBJ2-7,-,-
CASSHGGIGSYGYTF,TGTGCCAGCAGCCACGGTGGTATAGGGAGCTATGGCTACACCTTC,TRBV3-1/TRBV3-2,15,TRBJ1-2,-,-
CASSVTRLAGGDEQFF,TGTGCCAGCAGTGTAACTCGCCTAGCGGGGGGAGATGAGCAGTTCTTC,TRBV6-1,16,TRBJ2-1,TRBD2,-
CASSLLGTSGRLGNEQFF,TGTGCCAGCAGCCTACTCGGGACTAGCGGGAGACTAGGCAATGAGCAGTTCTTC,TRBV5-5,18,TRBJ2-1,TRBD2,-